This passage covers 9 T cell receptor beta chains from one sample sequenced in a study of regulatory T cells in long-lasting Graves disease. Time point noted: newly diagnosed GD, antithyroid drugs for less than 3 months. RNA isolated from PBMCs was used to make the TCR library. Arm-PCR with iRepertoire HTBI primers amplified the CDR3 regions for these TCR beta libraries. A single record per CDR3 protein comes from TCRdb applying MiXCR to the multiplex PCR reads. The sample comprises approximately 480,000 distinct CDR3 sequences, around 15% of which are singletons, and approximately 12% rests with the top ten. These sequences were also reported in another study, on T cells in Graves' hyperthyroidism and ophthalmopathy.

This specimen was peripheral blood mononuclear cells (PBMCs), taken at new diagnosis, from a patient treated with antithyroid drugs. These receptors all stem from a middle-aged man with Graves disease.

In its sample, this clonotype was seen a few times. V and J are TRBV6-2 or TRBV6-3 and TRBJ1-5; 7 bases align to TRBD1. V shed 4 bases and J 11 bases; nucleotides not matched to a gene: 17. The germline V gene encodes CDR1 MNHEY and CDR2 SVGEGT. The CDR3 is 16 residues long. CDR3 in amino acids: CASSSDRVVGFLAQHF. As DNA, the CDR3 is TGTGCCAGCAGTTCAGACAGGGTCGTGGGATTCTTGGCCCAGCATTTT.

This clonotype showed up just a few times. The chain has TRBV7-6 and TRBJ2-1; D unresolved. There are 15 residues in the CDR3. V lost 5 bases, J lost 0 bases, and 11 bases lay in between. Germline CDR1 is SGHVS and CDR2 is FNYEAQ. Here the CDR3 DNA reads TGTGCCAGCAGCCCTGGGTGGGGCTCCTACAATGAGCAGTTCTTC. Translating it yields CASSPGWGSYNEQFF.

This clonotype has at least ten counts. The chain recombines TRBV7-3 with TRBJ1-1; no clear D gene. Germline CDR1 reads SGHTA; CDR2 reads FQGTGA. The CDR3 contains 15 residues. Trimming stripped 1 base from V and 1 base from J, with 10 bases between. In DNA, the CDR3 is TGTGCCAGCAGCTTAAACTCGGGAGGGAACACTGAAGCTTTCTTT. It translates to CASSLNSGGNTEAFF.

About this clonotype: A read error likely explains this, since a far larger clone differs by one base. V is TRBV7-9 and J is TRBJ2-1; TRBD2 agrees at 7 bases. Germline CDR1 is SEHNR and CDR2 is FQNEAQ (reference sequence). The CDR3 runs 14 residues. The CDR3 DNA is TGTGCCAGCGGCTTAGGGACTACCTACAATGAGCAGTTCTTC. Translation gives CASGLGTTYNEQFF.

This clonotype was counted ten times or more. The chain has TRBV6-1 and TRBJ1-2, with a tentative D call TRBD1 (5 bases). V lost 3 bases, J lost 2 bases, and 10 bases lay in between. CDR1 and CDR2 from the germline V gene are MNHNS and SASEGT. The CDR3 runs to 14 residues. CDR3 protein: CASSDPKGNYGYTF. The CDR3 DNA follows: TGTGCCAGCAGTGACCCAAAGGGGAACTATGGCTACACCTTC.

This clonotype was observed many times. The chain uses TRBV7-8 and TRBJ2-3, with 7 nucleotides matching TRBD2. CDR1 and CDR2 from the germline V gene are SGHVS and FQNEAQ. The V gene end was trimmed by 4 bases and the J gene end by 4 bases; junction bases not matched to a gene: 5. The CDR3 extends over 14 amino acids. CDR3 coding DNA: TGTGCCAGCAGCTCCAGCGGGATCGCAGATACGCAGTATTTT. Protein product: CASSSSGIADTQYF.

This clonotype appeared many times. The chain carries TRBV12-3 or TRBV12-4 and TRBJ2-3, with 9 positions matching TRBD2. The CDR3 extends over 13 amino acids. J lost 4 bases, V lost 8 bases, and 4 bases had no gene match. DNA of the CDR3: TGTGCCAGCGGCGGGAGGGCCCCAGATACGCAGTATTTT. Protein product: CASGGRAPDTQYF.

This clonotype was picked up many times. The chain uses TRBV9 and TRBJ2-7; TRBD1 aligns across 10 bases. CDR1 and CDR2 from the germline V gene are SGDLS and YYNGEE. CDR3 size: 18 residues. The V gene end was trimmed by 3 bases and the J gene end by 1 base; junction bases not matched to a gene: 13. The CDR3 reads CASSGGGAGQGSSYEQYF. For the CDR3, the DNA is TGTGCCAGCAGCGGAGGGGGAGCGGGACAGGGGTCTTCCTACGAGCAGTACTTC.

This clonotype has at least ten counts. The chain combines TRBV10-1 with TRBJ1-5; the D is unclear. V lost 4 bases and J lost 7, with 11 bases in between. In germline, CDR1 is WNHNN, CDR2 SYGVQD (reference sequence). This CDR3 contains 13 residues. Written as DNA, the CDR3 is TGCGCCAGCAGTGGGAATTCTCAGCAGCCCCAGCATTTT. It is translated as CASSGNSQQPQHF.